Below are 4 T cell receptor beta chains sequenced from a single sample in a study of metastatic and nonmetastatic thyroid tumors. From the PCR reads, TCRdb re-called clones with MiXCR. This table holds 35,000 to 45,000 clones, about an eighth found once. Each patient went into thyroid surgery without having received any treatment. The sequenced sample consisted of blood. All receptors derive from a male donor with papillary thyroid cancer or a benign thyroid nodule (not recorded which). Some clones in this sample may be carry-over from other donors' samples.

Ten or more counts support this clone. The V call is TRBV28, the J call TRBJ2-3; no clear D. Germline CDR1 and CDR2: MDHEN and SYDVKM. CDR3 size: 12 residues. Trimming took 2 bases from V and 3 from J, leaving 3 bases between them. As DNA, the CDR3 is TGTGCCAGCAGTTTAGAGACAGATACGCAGTATTTT. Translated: CASSLETDTQYF.

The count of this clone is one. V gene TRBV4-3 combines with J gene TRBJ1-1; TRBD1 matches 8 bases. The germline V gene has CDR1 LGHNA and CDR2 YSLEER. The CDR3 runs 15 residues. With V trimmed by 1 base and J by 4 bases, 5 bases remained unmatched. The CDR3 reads CASSQVWTGSTEAFF. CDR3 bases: TGCGCCAGCAGCCAAGTTTGGACAGGGAGCACTGAAGCTTTCTTT.

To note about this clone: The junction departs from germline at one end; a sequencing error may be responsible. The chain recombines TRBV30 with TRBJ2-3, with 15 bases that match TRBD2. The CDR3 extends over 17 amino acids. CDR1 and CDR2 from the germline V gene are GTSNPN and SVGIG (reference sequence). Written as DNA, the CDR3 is TGTGCCTGGAGTGTACTCAGGACTAGCGGGAGGGCGGGTACGCATTATTTT. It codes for CAWSVLRTSGRAGTHYF.

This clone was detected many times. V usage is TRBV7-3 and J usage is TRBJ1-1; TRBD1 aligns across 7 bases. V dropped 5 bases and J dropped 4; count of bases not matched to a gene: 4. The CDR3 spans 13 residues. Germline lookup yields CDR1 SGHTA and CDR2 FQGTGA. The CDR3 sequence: CASSQTGSTEAFF. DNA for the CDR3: TGTGCCAGCAGCCAGACAGGGAGCACTGAAGCTTTCTTT.